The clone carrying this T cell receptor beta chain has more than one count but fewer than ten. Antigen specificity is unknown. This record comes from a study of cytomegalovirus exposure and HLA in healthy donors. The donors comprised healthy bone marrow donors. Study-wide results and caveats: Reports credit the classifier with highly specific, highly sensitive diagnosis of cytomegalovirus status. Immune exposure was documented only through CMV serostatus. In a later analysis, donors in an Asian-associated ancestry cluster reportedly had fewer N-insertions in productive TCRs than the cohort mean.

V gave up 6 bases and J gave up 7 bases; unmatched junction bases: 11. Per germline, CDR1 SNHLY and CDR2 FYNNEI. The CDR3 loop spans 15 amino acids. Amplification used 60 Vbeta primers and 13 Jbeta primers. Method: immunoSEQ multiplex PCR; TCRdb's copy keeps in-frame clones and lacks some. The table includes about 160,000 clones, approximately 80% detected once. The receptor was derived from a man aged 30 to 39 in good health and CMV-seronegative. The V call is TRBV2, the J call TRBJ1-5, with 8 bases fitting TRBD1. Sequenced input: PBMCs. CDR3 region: CASSGWTGTAQPQHF. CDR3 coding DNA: TGTGCCAGCAGCGGGTGGACAGGGACGGCGCAGCCCCAGCATTTT.